This T cell receptor beta chain was observed in a study of cytotoxic CD8 clonotypes in ibrutinib-treated CLL. On the study more broadly: Overall, roughly 25 responses were partial and 2 complete; following median approximately 65 months, around 15 patients stayed remitted and some 12 progressed.

Clones were read by immunoSEQ multiplex PCR, and TCRdb kept only the in-frame ones, dropping some. The table lists approximately 190,000 clones, approximately 70% of them singletons. The V end was cut by 0 bases, the J end by 1 base, with 6 bases between. Per the germline V gene, CDR1 is LNHDA and CDR2 is SQIVND (reference sequence). The length of the CDR3 is 15 residues. The origin of this receptor is a human donor with chronic lymphocytic leukemia. V usage is TRBV19 and J usage is TRBJ2-2; no firm D call. The input for sequencing was PBMCs, taken after 12 months of ibrutinib treatment. The CDR3 DNA is TGTGCCAGTAGTATAGACAGGAAGAACACCGGGGAGCTGTTTTTT. Translating it yields CASSIDRKNTGELFF.